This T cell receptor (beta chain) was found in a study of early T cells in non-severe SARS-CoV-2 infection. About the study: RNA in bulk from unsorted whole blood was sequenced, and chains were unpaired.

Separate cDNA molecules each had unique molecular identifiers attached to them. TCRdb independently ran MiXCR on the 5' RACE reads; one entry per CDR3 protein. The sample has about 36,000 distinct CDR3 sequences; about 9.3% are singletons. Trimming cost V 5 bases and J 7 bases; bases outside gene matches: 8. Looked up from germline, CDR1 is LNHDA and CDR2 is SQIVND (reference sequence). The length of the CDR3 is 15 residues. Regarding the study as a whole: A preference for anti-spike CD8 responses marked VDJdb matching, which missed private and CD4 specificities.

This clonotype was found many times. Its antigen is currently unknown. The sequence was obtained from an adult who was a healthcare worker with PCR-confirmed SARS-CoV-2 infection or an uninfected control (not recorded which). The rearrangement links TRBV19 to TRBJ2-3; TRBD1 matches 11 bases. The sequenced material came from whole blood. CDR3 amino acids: CASSPPGQGEYTQYF. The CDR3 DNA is TGTGCCAGTAGTCCGCCGGGACAGGGGGAGTATACGCAGTATTTT.